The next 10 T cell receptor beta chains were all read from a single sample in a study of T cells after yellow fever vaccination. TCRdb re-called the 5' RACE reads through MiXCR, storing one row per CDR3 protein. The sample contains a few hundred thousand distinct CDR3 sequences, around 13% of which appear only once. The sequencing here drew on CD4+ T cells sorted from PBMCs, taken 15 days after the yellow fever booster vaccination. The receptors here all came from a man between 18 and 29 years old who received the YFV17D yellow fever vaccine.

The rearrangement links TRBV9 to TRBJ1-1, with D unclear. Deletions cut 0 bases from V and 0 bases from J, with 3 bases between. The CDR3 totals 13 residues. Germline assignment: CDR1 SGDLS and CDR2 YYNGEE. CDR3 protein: CASSVVMNTEAFF. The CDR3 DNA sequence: TGTGCCAGCAGCGTAGTGATGAACACTGAAGCTTTCTTT. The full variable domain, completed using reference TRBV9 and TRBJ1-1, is DSGVTQTPKHLITATGQRVTLRCSPRSGDLSVYWYQQSLDQGLQFLIQYYNGEERAKGNILERFSAQQFPDLHSELNLSSLELGDSALYFCASSVVMNTEAFFGQGTRLTVV.

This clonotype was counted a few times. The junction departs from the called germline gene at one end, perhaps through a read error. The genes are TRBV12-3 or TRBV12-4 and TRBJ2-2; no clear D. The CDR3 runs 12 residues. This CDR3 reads CASSQTRAPRVF. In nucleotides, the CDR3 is TGTGCCAGCAGTCAGACCCGGGCCCCCCGCGTTTTT.

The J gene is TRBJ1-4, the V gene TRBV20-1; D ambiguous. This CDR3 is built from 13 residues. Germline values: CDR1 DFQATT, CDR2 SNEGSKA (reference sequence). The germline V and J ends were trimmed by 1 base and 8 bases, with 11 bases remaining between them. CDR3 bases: TGCAGTGCTAGAGTAGCAGGTCGGGAAAAACTGTTTTTT. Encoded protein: CSARVAGREKLFF.

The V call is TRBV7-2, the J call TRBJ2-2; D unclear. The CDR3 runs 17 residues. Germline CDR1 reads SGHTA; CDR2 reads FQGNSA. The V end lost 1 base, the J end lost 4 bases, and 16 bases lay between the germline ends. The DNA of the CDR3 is TGTGCCAGCAGCTTAGGGCCCAAGGGATCGGGCACCGGGGAGCTGTTTTTT. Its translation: CASSLGPKGSGTGELFF.

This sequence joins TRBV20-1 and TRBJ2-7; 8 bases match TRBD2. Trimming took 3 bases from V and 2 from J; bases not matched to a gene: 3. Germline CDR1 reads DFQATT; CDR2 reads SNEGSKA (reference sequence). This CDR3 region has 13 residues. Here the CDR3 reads CSASGGETYEQYF. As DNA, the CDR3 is TGCAGTGCTAGCGGGGGGGAGACCTACGAGCAGTACTTC.

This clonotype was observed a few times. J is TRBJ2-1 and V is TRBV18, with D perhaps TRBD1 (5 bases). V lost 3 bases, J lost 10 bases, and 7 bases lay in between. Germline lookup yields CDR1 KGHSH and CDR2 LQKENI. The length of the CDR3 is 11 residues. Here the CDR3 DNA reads TGTGCCAGCTCACCGGGGCAGGAGCAGTTCTTC. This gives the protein CASSPGQEQFF. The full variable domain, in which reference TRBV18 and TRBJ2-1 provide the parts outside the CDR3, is NAGVMQNPRHLVRRRGQEARLRCSPMKGHSHVYWYRQLPEEGLKFMVYLQKENIIDESGMPKERFSAEFPKEGPSILRIQQVVRGDSAAYFCASSPGQEQFFGPGTRLTVL.

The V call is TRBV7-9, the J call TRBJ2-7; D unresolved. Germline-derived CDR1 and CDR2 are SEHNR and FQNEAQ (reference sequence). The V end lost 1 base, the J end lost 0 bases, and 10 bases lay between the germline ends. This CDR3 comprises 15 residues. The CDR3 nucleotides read TGTGCCAGCAGCTTAGGCGCAGCCATCTCCTACGAGCAGTACTTC. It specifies CASSLGAAISYEQYF.

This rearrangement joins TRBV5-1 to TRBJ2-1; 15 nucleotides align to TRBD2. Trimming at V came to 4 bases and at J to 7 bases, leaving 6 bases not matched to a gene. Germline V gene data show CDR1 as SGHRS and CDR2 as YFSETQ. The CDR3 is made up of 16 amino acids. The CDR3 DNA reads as TGCGCCAGCAGCCTGCGGACTAGCGGGGGGGTAAATGAGCAGTTCTTC. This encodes CASSLRTSGGVNEQFF. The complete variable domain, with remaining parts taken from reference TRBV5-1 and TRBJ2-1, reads KAGVTQTPRYLIKTRGQQVTLSCSPISGHRSVSWYQQTPGQGLQFLFEYFSETQRNKGNFPGRFSGRQFSNSRSEMNVSTLELGDSALYLCASSLRTSGGVNEQFFGPGTRLTVL.

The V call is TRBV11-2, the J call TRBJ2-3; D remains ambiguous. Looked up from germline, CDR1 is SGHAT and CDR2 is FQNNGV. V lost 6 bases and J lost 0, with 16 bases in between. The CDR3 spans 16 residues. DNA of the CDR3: TGTGCCAGCAGACGGAAAGGATCTGATAGCACAGATACGCAGTATTTT. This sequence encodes CASRRKGSDSTDTQYF. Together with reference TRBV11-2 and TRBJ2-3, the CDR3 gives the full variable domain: EAGVAQSPRYKIIEKRQSVAFWCNPISGHATLYWYQQILGQGPKLLIQFQNNGVVDDSQLPKDRFSAERLKGVDSTLKIQPAKLEDSAVYLCASRRKGSDSTDTQYFGPGTRLTVL.

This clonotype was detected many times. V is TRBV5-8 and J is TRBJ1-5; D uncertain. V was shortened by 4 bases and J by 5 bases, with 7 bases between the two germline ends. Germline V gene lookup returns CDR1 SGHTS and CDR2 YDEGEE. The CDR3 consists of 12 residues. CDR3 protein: CASSHRDQPQHF. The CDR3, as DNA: TGTGCCAGCAGCCATCGGGATCAGCCCCAGCATTTT.